The source of this T cell receptor (beta chain) is a study of T cells in Graves' hyperthyroidism and ophthalmopathy. Overall study findings and caveats: Ophthalmopathy was separated from stable hyperthyroidism by a 13 V-J model.

Researchers amplified the TCR beta CDR3 regions from RNA transcripts. RT-PCR in the first round (using the HTBI primer set) targeted the TCR CDR3. TCRdb used MiXCR to reprocess the multiplex PCR reads, holding one entry per CDR3 protein. The table includes around 350,000 distinct CDR3 sequences, about 13% detected once. The CDR3 loop spans 12 amino acids. V lost 7 bases to trimming and J lost 6 bases, with 12 bases between them. Germline V gives CDR1 SQVTM, CDR2 ANQGSEA. Graves' hyperthyroidism is called stable when ophthalmopathy does not progress within 18 months. The study enrolled patients aged 18 to 65 with newly diagnosed hyperthyroidism of under 2 months' duration. The PBMCs were sourced from fresh peripheral blood (approximately 9.6 ml). A few counts support this clonotype. Its antigen remains unidentified.

The source of this sequence is a woman aged 18-29 years with Graves' hyperthyroidism. V gene TRBV29-1 combines with J gene TRBJ2-2; tentatively, D is TRBD1 (6 bases). The source material was blood. The DNA for the CDR3 is TGCAGCGCATACAGGGTCCCCGGGGAGCTGTTTTTT. It specifies CSAYRVPGELFF.